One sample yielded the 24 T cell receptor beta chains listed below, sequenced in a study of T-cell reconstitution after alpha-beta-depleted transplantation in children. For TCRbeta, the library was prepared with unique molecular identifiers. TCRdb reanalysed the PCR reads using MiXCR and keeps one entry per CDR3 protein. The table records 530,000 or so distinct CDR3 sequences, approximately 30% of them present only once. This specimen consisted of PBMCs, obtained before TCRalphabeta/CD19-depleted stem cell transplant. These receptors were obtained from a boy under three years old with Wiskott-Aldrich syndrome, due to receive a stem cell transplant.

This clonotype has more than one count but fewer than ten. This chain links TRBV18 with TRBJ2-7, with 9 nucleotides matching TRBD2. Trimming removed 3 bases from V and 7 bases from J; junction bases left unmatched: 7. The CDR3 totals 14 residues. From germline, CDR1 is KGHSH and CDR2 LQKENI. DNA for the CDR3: TGTGCCAGCTCACCCGAAAGCGGGAGGTGGGAGCAGTACTTC. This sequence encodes CASSPESGRWEQYF.

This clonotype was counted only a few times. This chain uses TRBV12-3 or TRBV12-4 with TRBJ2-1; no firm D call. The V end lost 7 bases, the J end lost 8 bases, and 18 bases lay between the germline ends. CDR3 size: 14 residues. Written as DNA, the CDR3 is TGTGCCAGCACTCCCCGCTTTATGCGCGATGAGCAGTTCTTC. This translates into CASTPRFMRDEQFF.

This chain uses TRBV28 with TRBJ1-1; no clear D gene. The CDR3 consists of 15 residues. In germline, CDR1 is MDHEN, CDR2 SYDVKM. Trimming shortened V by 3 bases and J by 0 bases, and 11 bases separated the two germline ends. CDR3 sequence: CASSFRESMNTEAFF. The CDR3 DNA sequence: TGTGCCAGCAGTTTCCGTGAGAGCATGAACACTGAAGCTTTCTTT. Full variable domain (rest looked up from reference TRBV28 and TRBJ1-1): DVKVTQSSRYLVKRTGEKVFLECVQDMDHENMFWYRQDPGLGLRLIYFSYDVKMKEKGDIPEGYSVSREKKERFSLILESASTNQTSMYLCASSFRESMNTEAFFGQGTRLTVV.

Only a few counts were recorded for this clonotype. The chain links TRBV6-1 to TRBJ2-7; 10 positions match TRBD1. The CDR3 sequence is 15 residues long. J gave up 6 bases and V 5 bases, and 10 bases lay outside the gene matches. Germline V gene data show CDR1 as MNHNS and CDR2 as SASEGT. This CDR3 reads CASSRAGTGASEQYF. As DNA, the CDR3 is TGTGCCAGCAGTCGAGCCGGGACAGGGGCTAGCGAGCAGTACTTC.

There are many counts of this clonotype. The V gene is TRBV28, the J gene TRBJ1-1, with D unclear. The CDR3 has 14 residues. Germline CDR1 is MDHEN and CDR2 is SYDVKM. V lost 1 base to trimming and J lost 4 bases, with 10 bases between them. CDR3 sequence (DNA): TGTGCCAGCAGTTTATTTGGGGTGTCCACTGAAGCTTTCTTT. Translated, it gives CASSLFGVSTEAFF.

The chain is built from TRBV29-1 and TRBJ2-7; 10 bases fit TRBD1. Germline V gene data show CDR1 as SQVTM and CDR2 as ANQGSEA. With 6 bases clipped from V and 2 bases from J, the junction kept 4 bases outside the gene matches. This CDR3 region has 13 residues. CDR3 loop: CSVAGQGTYEQYF. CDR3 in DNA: TGCAGCGTCGCGGGACAGGGGACCTACGAGCAGTACTTC.

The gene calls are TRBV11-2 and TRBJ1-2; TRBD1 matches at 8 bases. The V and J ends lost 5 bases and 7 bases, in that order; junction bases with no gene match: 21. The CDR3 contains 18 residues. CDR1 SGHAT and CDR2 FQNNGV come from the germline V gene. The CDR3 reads CASSRDNIPRGQGLGYTF. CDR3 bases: TGTGCCAGCAGCCGAGATAACATTCCTCGCGGACAGGGTCTTGGCTACACCTTC.

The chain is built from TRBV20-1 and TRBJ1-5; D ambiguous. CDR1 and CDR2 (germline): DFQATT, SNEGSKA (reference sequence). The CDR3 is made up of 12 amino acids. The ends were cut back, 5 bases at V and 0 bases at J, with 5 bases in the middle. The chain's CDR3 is CSASNSNQPQHF. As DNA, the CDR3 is TGCAGTGCTTCTAATAGCAATCAGCCCCAGCATTTT.

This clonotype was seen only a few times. The CDR3, as DNA: TGTGCCACCAGTGACCCAGGGGGCGAGGGAGAGACCCAGTACTTC. Amino acid sequence: CATSDPGGEGETQYF. V is TRBV24-1 and J is TRBJ2-5, with 8 positions matching TRBD1. This CDR3 contains 15 residues. CDR1 is KGHDR and CDR2 is SFDVKD in the germline V gene. The V and J ends lost 4 bases and 4 bases, in that order; junction bases with no gene match: 7.

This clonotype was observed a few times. The CDR3 sequence: CAWSGLAGDLIDQETQYF. CDR3 DNA: TGTGCCTGGAGTGGACTAGCGGGAGACTTAATCGACCAAGAGACCCAGTACTTC. The chain has TRBV30 and TRBJ2-5; 12 nucleotides line up with TRBD2. The CDR3 length is 18 residues. V shed 1 base and J 0 bases; nucleotides not matched to a gene: 9. Germline values: CDR1 GTSNPN, CDR2 SVGIG (reference sequence). Based on the CDR3 plus reference TRBV30 and TRBJ2-5, the full variable domain is SQTIHQWPATLVQPVGSPLSLECTVEGTSNPNLYWYRQAAGRGLQLLFYSVGIGQISSEVPQNLSASRPQDRQFILSSKKLLLSDSGFYLCAWSGLAGDLIDQETQYFGPGTRLLVL.

CDR3 nucleotide sequence: TGCAGTGCTAGTCGTGGAGGGGCCGGATGGAACACTGAAGCTTTCTTT. It yields the protein CSASRGGAGWNTEAFF. The chain uses TRBV20-1 and TRBJ1-1; D is perhaps TRBD1 (5 bases). Between the trimmed V and J ends, which lost 3 bases and 1 base, there was a span of 18 bases. This CDR3 region has 16 residues. Germline CDR1 DFQATT, CDR2 SNEGSKA (reference sequence).

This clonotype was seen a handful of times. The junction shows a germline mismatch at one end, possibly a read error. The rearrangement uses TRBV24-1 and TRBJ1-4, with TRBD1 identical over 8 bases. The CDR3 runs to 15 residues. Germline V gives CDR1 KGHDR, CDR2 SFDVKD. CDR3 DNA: TGTGCCACCAGTGATTCGCGGACAGGGAATGAACAACTGTTTTTT. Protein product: CATSDSRTGNEQLFF.

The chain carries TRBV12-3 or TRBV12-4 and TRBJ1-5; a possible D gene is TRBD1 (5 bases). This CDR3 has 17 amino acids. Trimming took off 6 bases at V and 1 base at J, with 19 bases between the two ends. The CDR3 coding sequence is TGTGCCAGCAGCCGACAGTCCCTAATTGCAAGCAATCAGCCCCAGCATTTT. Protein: CASSRQSLIASNQPQHF.

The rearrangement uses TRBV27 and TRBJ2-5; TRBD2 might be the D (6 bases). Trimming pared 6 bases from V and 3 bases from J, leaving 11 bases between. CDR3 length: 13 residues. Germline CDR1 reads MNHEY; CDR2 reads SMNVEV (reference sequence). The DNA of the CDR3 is TGTGCCAGCAGGGTACAGCGGGAAGAGACCCAGTACTTC. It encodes CASRVQREETQYF.

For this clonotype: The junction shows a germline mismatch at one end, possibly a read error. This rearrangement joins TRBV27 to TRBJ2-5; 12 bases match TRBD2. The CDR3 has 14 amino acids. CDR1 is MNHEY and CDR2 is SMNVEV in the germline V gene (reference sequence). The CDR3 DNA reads TGTGCCAGCAGTTTCCACGGACTAGCGGGACCCCCGAACTTC. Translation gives CASSFHGLAGPPNF.

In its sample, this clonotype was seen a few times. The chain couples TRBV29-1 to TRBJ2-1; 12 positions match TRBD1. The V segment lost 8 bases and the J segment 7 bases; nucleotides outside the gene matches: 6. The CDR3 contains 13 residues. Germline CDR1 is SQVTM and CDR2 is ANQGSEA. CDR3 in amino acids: CSLGQGARNEQFF. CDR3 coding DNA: TGCAGCCTGGGACAGGGGGCACGAAATGAGCAGTTCTTC.

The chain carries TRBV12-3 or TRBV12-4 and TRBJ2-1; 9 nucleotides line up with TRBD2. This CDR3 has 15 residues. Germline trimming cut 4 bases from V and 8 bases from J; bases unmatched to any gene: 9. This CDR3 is CASSSWGGRAYEQFF. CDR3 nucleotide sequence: TGTGCCAGCAGTTCTTGGGGCGGGAGGGCCTATGAGCAGTTCTTC.

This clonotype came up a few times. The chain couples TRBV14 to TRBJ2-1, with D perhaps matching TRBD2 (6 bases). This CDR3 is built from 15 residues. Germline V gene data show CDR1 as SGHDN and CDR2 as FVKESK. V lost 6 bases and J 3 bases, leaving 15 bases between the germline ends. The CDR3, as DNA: TGTGCCAGCAGGTGGGGCGGTAGCGGCTACAATGAGCAGTTCTTC. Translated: CASRWGGSGYNEQFF. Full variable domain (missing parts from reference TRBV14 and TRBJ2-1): EAGVTQFPSHSVIEKGQTVTLRCDPISGHDNLYWYRRVMGKEIKFLLHFVKESKQDESGMPNNRFLAERTGGTYSTLKVQPAELEDSGVYFCASRWGGSGYNEQFFGPGTRLTVL.

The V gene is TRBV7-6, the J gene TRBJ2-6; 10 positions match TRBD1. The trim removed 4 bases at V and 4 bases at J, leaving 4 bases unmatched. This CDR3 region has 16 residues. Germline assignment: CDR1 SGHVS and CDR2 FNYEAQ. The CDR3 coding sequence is TGTGCCAGCAGCTCAGGGACAGGGGACGGGGCCAACGTCCTGACTTTC. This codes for CASSSGTGDGANVLTF. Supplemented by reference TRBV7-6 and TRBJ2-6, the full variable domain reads GAGVSQSPRYKVTKRGQDVALRCDPISGHVSLYWYRQALGQGPEFLTYFNYEAQQDKSGLPNDRFSAERPEGSISTLTIQRTEQRDSAMYRCASSSGTGDGANVLTFGAGSRLTVL.

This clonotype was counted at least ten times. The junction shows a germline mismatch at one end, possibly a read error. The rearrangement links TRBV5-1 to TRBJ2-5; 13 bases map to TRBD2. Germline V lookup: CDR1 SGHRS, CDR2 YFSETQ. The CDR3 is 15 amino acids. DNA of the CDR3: TGTGCCAGCAGTTTGGGACTAGCGGGACGAGAGACCCAGTACTTC. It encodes CASSLGLAGRETQYF.

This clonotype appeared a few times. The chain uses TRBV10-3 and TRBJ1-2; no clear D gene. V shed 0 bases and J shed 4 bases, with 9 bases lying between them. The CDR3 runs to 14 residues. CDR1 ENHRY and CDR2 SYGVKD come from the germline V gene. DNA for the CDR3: TGTGCCATCAGTGAGTCGAGGGATTCCTATGGCTACACCTTC. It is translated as CAISESRDSYGYTF.

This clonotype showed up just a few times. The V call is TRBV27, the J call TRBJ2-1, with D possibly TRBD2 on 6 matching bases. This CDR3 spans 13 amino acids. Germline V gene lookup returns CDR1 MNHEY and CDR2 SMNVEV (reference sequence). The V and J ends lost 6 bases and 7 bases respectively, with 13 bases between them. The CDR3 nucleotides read TGTGCCAGCAGCCCCAGGCGGGGTAATGAGCAGTTCTTC. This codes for CASSPRRGNEQFF.

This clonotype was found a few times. The CDR3 region is CASSPTGLAGGYNEQFF. As DNA, the CDR3 is TGCGCCAGCAGCCCAACAGGACTAGCGGGAGGTTACAATGAGCAGTTCTTC. The chain employs TRBV5-1 and TRBJ2-1; 14 positions match TRBD2. The V and J ends lost 4 bases and 4 bases, in that order; junction bases with no gene match: 7. This CDR3 region has 17 residues. Germline V gives CDR1 SGHRS, CDR2 YFSETQ.

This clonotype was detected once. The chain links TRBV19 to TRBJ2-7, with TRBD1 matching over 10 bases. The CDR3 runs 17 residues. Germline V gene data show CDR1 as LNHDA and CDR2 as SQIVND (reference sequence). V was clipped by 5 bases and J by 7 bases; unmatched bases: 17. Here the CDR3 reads CASSPPPGQGVPSEQYF. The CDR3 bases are TGTGCCAGTAGTCCCCCCCCAGGACAGGGGGTCCCTTCGGAGCAGTACTTC.